This T cell receptor (beta chain) was captured by sequencing in a study of PD-L1 blockade in urothelial cancer. Study details: The study started patients on atezolizumab in about 2014, giving 1,200 mg intravenously every 3 weeks. About 85% of the roughly 30 patients comprised males who had bladder-origin urothelial cancer. Blood was evaluated 3 weeks (second dose) and 6 weeks after therapy began.

Libraries were prepared by immunoSEQ multiplex PCR; TCRdb keeps only in-frame clonotypes and omits some of them. This table has about 91,000 clones, roughly 80% appearing once. The CDR3 loop spans 18 amino acids. V shed 1 base, J shed 5 bases, and the junction held 11 bases outside the gene matches. The germline V gene encodes CDR1 SGHRS and CDR2 YFSETQ. Time point described: peripheral blood 6 weeks after treatment start. The chain couples TRBV5-1 to TRBJ2-3, with 12 bases identical to TRBD2. Sequenced here: PBMCs, sampled around atezolizumab (anti-PD-L1) treatment. This sequence was found in a man in his 70s with urothelial cancer. CDR3 in amino acids: CASSLTLTSGSPGDTQYF. DNA for the CDR3: TGCGCCAGCAGCTTGACCTTGACTAGCGGGAGCCCGGGAGATACGCAGTATTTT.